This TCR beta chain was sequenced for a study of patients and donors after allogeneic stem cell transplantation. TCRdb independently ran MiXCR on the RT-PCR reads; one entry per CDR3 protein. The sample contains about 210,000 distinct CDR3 sequences, around 40% of which appear only once. Only a few counts were recorded for this clonotype. The CDR3 length is 14 residues. The germline gives CDR1 MDHEN, CDR2 SYDVKM. Trimming removed 4 bases from V and 7 bases from J, with 14 bases in between. V and J are TRBV28 and TRBJ1-5; D perhaps matches TRBD1 (5 bases). The receptor comes from a human donor who was either an allogeneic HSCT recipient or a stem cell or donor lymphocyte infusion donor (not recorded which). It is not recorded whose cells these are; they may come from a transplant donor. The sequenced sample consisted of blood, either unsorted or a sorted T cell fraction (not recorded which). The CDR3 DNA sequence: TGTGCCAGCAGTTCCTCGGGAGGGGAACAGCCCCAGCATTTT. Protein sequence: CASSSSGGEQPQHF. Using reference TRBV28 and TRBJ1-5 for the parts outside the CDR3, the full variable domain is DVKVTQSSRYLVKRTGEKVFLECVQDMDHENMFWYRQDPGLGLRLIYFSYDVKMKEKGDIPEGYSVSREKKERFSLILESASTNQTSMYLCASSSSGGEQPQHFGDGTRLSIL.